In its sample, the clone carrying this TCR beta chain was seen a few times. Its antigen remains unidentified. This entry belongs to a study of T-cell memory formation after mild COVID-19. The study's findings and limits: CD4+ contracting clones lay mainly in CM and EM, CD8+ ones in EMRA.

TCRdb itself ran the 5' RACE reads through MiXCR, one entry per CDR3 protein. The table shows about 170,000 distinct CDR3 sequences, with 10% to 15% occurring only once. The CDR3 loop spans 12 amino acids. Trimming shortened V by 0 bases and J by 7 bases, and 6 bases separated the two germline ends. Per germline, CDR1 LGHNA and CDR2 YSLEER. Sequencing input: PBMCs or a T cell subset sorted from them (not recorded which). The rearrangement links TRBV4-3 to TRBJ1-2, with D unclear. This receptor was taken from a man younger than 30 who had mild COVID-19 (a few samples of this study predate the infection). Cell type and time point are not known. The CDR3 DNA reads as TGCGCCAGCAGCCAAGAGGGATTTGGCTACACCTTC. Protein product: CASSQEGFGYTF.